The 8 T cell receptor beta chains given below trace back to one sample, sequenced in a study of blood T cell repertoires in COVID-19. The assay was immunoSEQ multiplex PCR, and TCRdb's table has in-frame clones only and misses some. The sample lists about 120,000 clones; approximately 90% were seen once. Sequencing was done on a sample of peripheral blood. The receptors originated from a human donor with acute or convalescent COVID-19. The donor label of this sample is uncertain.

This chain uses TRBV30 with TRBJ2-3, with 7 bases matching TRBD2. The CDR3 length is 16 residues. Germline assignment: CDR1 GTSNPN and CDR2 SVGIG (reference sequence). Trimming took 3 bases from V and 1 from J; bases not matched to a gene: 10. The CDR3 reads CAWSPIAGSGTDTQYF. The CDR3 DNA reads as TGTGCCTGGAGCCCTATAGCGGGTTCCGGCACAGATACGCAGTATTTT.

The chain links TRBV6-4 to TRBJ1-2; 10 nucleotides align to TRBD1. The trim removed 5 bases at V and 7 bases at J, leaving 13 bases unmatched. The CDR3 length is 16 residues. Germline CDR1 MRHNA, CDR2 SNTAGT. The CDR3 DNA sequence: TGTGCCAGCAGTCCACGACAGGGGGCCTCCTTGAGTGGCTACACCTTC. This codes for CASSPRQGASLSGYTF.

The chain employs TRBV7-9 and TRBJ1-5; 7 bases match TRBD1. Losses at the gene ends were 6 bases for V and 4 bases for J; bases not matched to a gene: 6. This CDR3 has 14 amino acids. CDR1 is SEHNR and CDR2 is FQNEAQ in the germline V gene (reference sequence). The CDR3 nucleotides are TGTGCCAGCAGTAGACAGGGTTTTAATCAGCCCCAGCATTTT. Its protein product is CASSRQGFNQPQHF.

The rearrangement uses TRBV27 and TRBJ2-3; 10 bases agree with TRBD2. V gave up 6 bases and J gave up 4 bases; unmatched junction bases: 13. This CDR3 region has 17 residues. CDR1 is MNHEY, CDR2 SMNVEV, per germline (reference sequence). The CDR3 DNA reads as TGTGCCAGCAGCCCCGCCGGACTAGCGGTGGTCCCAGATACGCAGTATTTT. Translating gives CASSPAGLAVVPDTQYF.

The J gene is TRBJ1-2, the V gene TRBV4-3; D is perhaps TRBD1 (5 bases). CDR1 and CDR2 from the germline V gene are LGHNA and YSLEER. This CDR3 is built from 13 residues. The V and J ends lost 4 bases and 1 base respectively, with 7 bases between them. CDR3 nucleotides: TGCGCCAGCAGCCCCAGGGATAACTATGGCTACACCTTC. It encodes CASSPRDNYGYTF.

The genes are TRBV9 and TRBJ1-1; no clear D gene. Germline V lookup: CDR1 SGDLS, CDR2 YYNGEE. This CDR3 contains 15 residues. Trimming cost V 3 bases and J 1 base, with 13 bases left between them. Here the CDR3 DNA reads TGTGCCAGCAGCGCGAAGGAGGGTGGGAACACTGAAGCTTTCTTT. Translation gives CASSAKEGGNTEAFF.

The V call is TRBV7-6, the J call TRBJ2-3; D unclear. Trimming pared 5 bases from V and 4 bases from J, leaving 16 bases between. The germline CDR1 and CDR2 sequences are SGHVS and FNYEAQ. The length of the CDR3 is 15 residues. CDR3 nucleotides: TGTGCCAGCAGCCCCCCGTTTGGTTACTCAGATACGCAGTATTTT. Its protein is CASSPPFGYSDTQYF. The whole variable domain, remainder taken from reference TRBV7-6 and TRBJ2-3, is GAGVSQSPRYKVTKRGQDVALRCDPISGHVSLYWYRQALGQGPEFLTYFNYEAQQDKSGLPNDRFSAERPEGSISTLTIQRTEQRDSAMYRCASSPPFGYSDTQYFGPGTRLTVL.

The chain carries TRBV7-9 and TRBJ2-1, with unresolved D. Looked up from germline, CDR1 is SEHNR and CDR2 is FQNEAQ (reference sequence). V lost 0 bases and J 5 bases, leaving 14 bases between the germline ends. The CDR3 runs to 16 residues. The CDR3 here is CASSLAAGPVDNEQFF. The CDR3 DNA reads as TGTGCCAGCAGCTTAGCCGCAGGCCCCGTTGACAATGAGCAGTTCTTC.